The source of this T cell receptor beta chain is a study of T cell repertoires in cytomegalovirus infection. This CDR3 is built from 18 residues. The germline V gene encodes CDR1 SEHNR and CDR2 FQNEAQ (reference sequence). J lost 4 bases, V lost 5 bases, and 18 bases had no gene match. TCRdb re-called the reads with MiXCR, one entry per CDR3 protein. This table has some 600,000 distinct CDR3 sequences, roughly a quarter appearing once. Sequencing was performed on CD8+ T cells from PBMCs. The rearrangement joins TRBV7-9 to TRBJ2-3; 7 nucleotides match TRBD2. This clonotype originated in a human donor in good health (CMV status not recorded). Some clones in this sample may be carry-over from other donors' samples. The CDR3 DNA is TGTGCCAGCAGCCCCCGTCCCGGGACTAACTTGGGGGCAGATACGCAGTATTTT. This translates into CASSPRPGTNLGADTQYF.